This T cell receptor beta chain was sequenced in a study of T cells in Graves' hyperthyroidism and ophthalmopathy. Turning to the study itself: Peripheral blood was collected at initial diagnosis, before any treatment.

CDR1 is LNHDA and CDR2 is SQIVND in the germline V gene (reference sequence). V gave up 4 bases and J gave up 8 bases; unmatched junction bases: 11. The CDR3 sequence is 15 residues long. RNA transcripts yielded amplified TCR beta CDR3 regions. HTBI primers were used for first-round RT-PCR of the TCR CDR3. TCRdb recomputed calls from the multiplex PCR reads with MiXCR, one row per CDR3 protein. The profile shows approximately 490,000 distinct CDR3 sequences, around a fifth of them singletons. Study conclusions and caveats: In the analysis, a 13 V-J model separated ophthalmopathy from stable hyperthyroidism. In the blood, most expanded thyroid clonotypes above 0.001 appeared as well.

The source of the PBMCs was 8 to 10 ml of fresh peripheral blood. Comment on this clonotype: The antigen remains undetermined.

This sequence originates from a woman aged 70-85 years with Graves' ophthalmopathy. This chain connects TRBV19 to TRBJ1-2; TRBD1 agrees at 9 bases. The sample comprised blood. CDR3 protein: CASSTSGTGTYGYTF. CDR3 nucleotide sequence: TGTGCCAGTAGTACGTCCGGGACAGGGACGTACGGCTACACCTTC.